These 32 T cell receptor beta chains were all obtained from the same sample, sequenced in a study of human T cells and chemical hapten exposure. TCRdb itself ran the RACE reads through MiXCR, one entry per CDR3 protein. The profile shows 100,000 or so distinct CDR3 sequences, under 35% of them singletons. The time point was: patch test 3, about 24 weeks after DPC sensitization. Treatment given: therapeutic diphenylcyclopropenone sensitization with weekly scalp DPC. The material sequenced was whole blood, taken in connection with sensitization to the hapten diphenylcyclopropenone (DPC). Receptor source: a man aged 40-49 years with alopecia areata. Some clones in this sample may be carry-over from other donors' samples.

This clonotype was observed a handful of times. The V call is TRBV6-1, the J call TRBJ2-3; D might be TRBD1 (6 bases). Trimming cost V 6 bases and J 2 bases, with 12 bases left between them. Per germline, CDR1 MNHNS and CDR2 SASEGT. This CDR3 has 14 residues. CDR3 nucleotide sequence: TGTGCCAGCAGACAGGGCCCCCTCACAGATACGCAGTATTTT. Its protein is CASRQGPLTDTQYF.

V usage is TRBV20-1 and J usage is TRBJ2-7, with D perhaps being TRBD1 or TRBD2 (5 bases each). The germline CDR1 and CDR2 sequences are DFQATT and SNEGSKA (reference sequence). V lost 1 base and J lost 5, with 15 bases in between. The CDR3 is made up of 14 amino acids. The CDR3 spells CSARVLGPLDEQYF. The CDR3 DNA is TGCAGTGCTAGAGTCCTGGGACCGCTCGACGAGCAGTACTTC.

This chain uses TRBV29-1 with TRBJ2-5; D might be TRBD1 (5 bases). The CDR3 runs 13 residues. Trimming took 4 bases from V and 5 from J, leaving 14 bases between them. From germline, CDR1 is SQVTM and CDR2 ANQGSEA. The CDR3 DNA follows: TGCAGCGTTGTTGGCAGGGATCAGGAGACCCAGTACTTC. Its translation: CSVVGRDQETQYF.

V usage is TRBV6-1 and J usage is TRBJ2-5; possible D gene TRBD1, 5 bases. Trimming shortened V by 3 bases and J by 5 bases, and 10 bases separated the two germline ends. Germline V gene lookup returns CDR1 MNHNS and CDR2 SASEGT. This CDR3 contains 13 residues. The CDR3 bases are TGTGCCAGCAGTGAGTCAGGGTGGGAGACCCAGTACTTC. It translates to CASSESGWETQYF.

This clonotype was seen a handful of times. The rearrangement uses TRBV5-1 and TRBJ1-1, with unresolved D. CDR3 length: 16 amino acids. The V gene lost 0 bases and the J gene lost 4 bases, with 16 bases spanning the gap. Germline CDR1 and CDR2: SGHRS and YFSETQ. The CDR3 sequence: CASSLAGQSEGTEAFF. As DNA, the CDR3 is TGCGCCAGCAGCTTGGCGGGCCAGTCGGAGGGCACTGAAGCTTTCTTT.

The chain couples TRBV25-1 to TRBJ1-1; D might be TRBD1 (6 bases). The V end lost 4 bases, the J end lost 5 bases, and 17 bases lay between the germline ends. CDR1 MGHDK and CDR2 SYGVNS come from the germline V gene. The CDR3 consists of 15 residues. The CDR3 here is CASSATGPFLTEAFF. The DNA of the CDR3 is TGTGCCAGCAGTGCTACAGGGCCTTTTCTGACTGAAGCTTTCTTT. The variable domain in full, completed from reference TRBV25-1 and TRBJ1-1, reads EADIYQTPRYLVIGTGKKITLECSQTMGHDKMYWYQQDPGMELHLIHYSYGVNSTEKGDLSSESTVSRIRTEHFPLTLESARPSHTSQYLCASSATGPFLTEAFFGQGTRLTVV.

The CDR3 sequence: CASSGGAGQETQYF. CDR3 sequence (DNA): TGCGCCAGCAGCGGGGGGGCAGGGCAAGAGACCCAGTACTTC. The V and J genes are TRBV4-3 and TRBJ2-5, with TRBD2 as a possible D gene (7 bases). There are 14 residues in the CDR3. V lost 5 bases to trimming and J lost 2 bases, with 12 bases between them. Per germline, CDR1 LGHNA and CDR2 YSLEER.

V is TRBV6-2 or TRBV6-3 and J is TRBJ2-3, with 8 bases fitting TRBD2. Losses at the gene ends were 2 bases for V and 4 bases for J; bases not matched to a gene: 5. Germline V gene sequence: CDR1 MNHEY, CDR2 SVGEGT. The CDR3 sequence is 15 residues long. This CDR3 reads CASSYDGRAADTQYF. The DNA of the CDR3 is TGTGCCAGCAGTTACGACGGGAGGGCGGCAGATACGCAGTATTTT.

This clonotype occurred a few times. The germline gene is not matched at one end of the junction; a read error may be the cause. J is TRBJ2-7 and V is TRBV7-7, with TRBD1 matching over 9 bases. CDR1 and CDR2 (germline): SSHAT, FNYEAQ (reference sequence). The CDR3 sequence is 15 residues long. CDR3 amino acids: CASSSRDRVSYEQYF. The CDR3 DNA is TGTGCTAGCAGCAGCCGGGACAGGGTGTCCTACGAGCAGTACTTC.

This clonotype was detected a few times. The chain combines TRBV20-1 with TRBJ2-1; 9 nucleotides match TRBD2. CDR3 length equals 15 residues. The germline gives CDR1 DFQATT, CDR2 SNEGSKA (reference sequence). J lost 9 bases, V lost 0 bases, and 9 bases had no gene match. For the CDR3, the DNA is TGCAGTGCTAGAGATCGAGATAGCGGGAGTTTTGAGCAGTTCTTC. Protein sequence: CSARDRDSGSFEQFF.

This clonotype was counted only a few times. The V gene is TRBV9, the J gene TRBJ2-3; D possibly uses TRBD1 or TRBD2 (5 bases each). The ends were cut back, 3 bases at V and 3 bases at J, with 17 bases in the middle. This CDR3 spans 16 amino acids. Germline-derived CDR1 and CDR2 are SGDLS and YYNGEE. CDR3 DNA sequence: TGTGCCAGCAGCGGCCCCTCGGGGCAGCAAACAGATACGCAGTATTTT. Its translation: CASSGPSGQQTDTQYF.

This clonotype was seen at least ten times. V gene TRBV28 combines with J gene TRBJ2-3; tentative D call: TRBD2 (6 bases). Germline V gene data show CDR1 as MDHEN and CDR2 as SYDVKM. CDR3 length equals 15 residues. V lost 7 bases, J lost 8 bases, and 22 bases lay in between. CDR3 loop: CASTPRAWLGGTQYF. The CDR3 region has the DNA TGTGCCAGCACCCCAAGAGCGTGGCTCGGGGGTACGCAGTATTTT.

This chain joins TRBV28 and TRBJ2-7; a weak D match, TRBD2 (6 bases). Per germline, CDR1 MDHEN and CDR2 SYDVKM. The V gene lost 6 bases and the J gene lost 7 bases, with 22 bases spanning the gap. The CDR3 covers 15 residues. Here the CDR3 DNA reads TGTGCCAGCAGCACCGCCGGGACTCTGATAGGGGAGCAGTACTTC. Translating it yields CASSTAGTLIGEQYF.

The CDR3 protein is CASSAREGTQYF. The CDR3 nucleotides are TGTGCCAGCAGCGCCAGGGAGGGTACGCAGTATTTT. This sequence joins TRBV7-2 and TRBJ2-3, with 7 bases lining up with TRBD2. The V gene's germline CDR1 is SGHTA and CDR2 FQGNSA. There are 12 residues in the CDR3. With 5 bases clipped from V and 8 bases from J, the junction kept 4 bases outside the gene matches.

The J gene is TRBJ2-7, the V gene TRBV6-1, with a weak D call TRBD2 (6 bases). V dropped 1 base and J dropped 7 bases, with 14 bases sitting between them. The CDR3 loop spans 14 amino acids. Germline-derived CDR1 and CDR2 are MNHNS and SASEGT. The CDR3 nucleotides read TGTGCCAGCAGTGAAGGGCGGGGCCCCTGGGAGCAGTACTTC. Translation: CASSEGRGPWEQYF.

The rearrangement joins TRBV18 to TRBJ2-1; D is unresolved. CDR1 and CDR2 (germline): KGHSH, LQKENI. This CDR3 has 14 amino acids. Trimming pared 6 bases from V and 4 bases from J, leaving 13 bases between. The CDR3 loop is CASSHPRGYNEQFF. The CDR3 DNA follows: TGTGCCAGCTCCCACCCACGCGGTTACAATGAGCAGTTCTTC. Looking up the rest from reference TRBV18 and TRBJ2-1 gives the full variable domain: NAGVMQNPRHLVRRRGQEARLRCSPMKGHSHVYWYRQLPEEGLKFMVYLQKENIIDESGMPKERFSAEFPKEGPSILRIQQVVRGDSAAYFCASSHPRGYNEQFFGPGTRLTVL.

V and J are TRBV28 and TRBJ2-3, with TRBD2 matching over 8 bases. This CDR3 is 16 amino acids long. J lost 4 bases, V lost 5 bases, and 11 bases had no gene match. Germline-derived CDR1 and CDR2 are MDHEN and SYDVKM. CDR3 DNA: TGTGCCAGCAGTACCACCCCCGGGACTAGTCCAGATACGCAGTATTTT. It specifies CASSTTPGTSPDTQYF.

The chain carries TRBV20-1 and TRBJ2-3; 10 bases align to TRBD2. V lost 6 bases to trimming and J lost 1 base; unmatched junction nucleotides: 10. CDR1 DFQATT and CDR2 SNEGSKA come from the germline V gene (reference sequence). This CDR3 is 16 amino acids long. CDR3 residues: CSAINVAGGRTDTQYF. As DNA, the CDR3 is TGCAGTGCGATAAATGTAGCGGGAGGCCGCACAGATACGCAGTATTTT.

This clonotype was seen a few times. The chain is built from TRBV7-9 and TRBJ2-2, with D unresolved. The CDR3 covers 13 residues. Trimming shortened V by 1 base and J by 4 bases, and 4 bases separated the two germline ends. Per the germline V gene, CDR1 is SEHNR and CDR2 is FQNEAQ (reference sequence). CDR3 nucleotides: TGTGCCAGCAGCTTAGGCATCACCGGGGAGCTGTTTTTT. Translation: CASSLGITGELFF.

A few counts support this clonotype. The rearrangement uses TRBV7-2 and TRBJ2-3; TRBD2 aligns across 12 bases. Germline values: CDR1 SGHTA, CDR2 FQGNSA. V shed 2 bases, J shed 0 bases, and the junction held 6 bases outside the gene matches. The CDR3 totals 18 residues. CDR3 loop: CASSLWRTSGTSTDTQYF. In nucleotides, the CDR3 is TGTGCCAGCAGCTTATGGAGGACTAGCGGGACTAGCACAGATACGCAGTATTTT.

CDR3 nucleotide sequence: TGTGCCAGCAGCCTTCGACTAGCGGGATCAGATACGCAGTATTTT. It codes for CASSLRLAGSDTQYF. The rearrangement uses TRBV3-1 and TRBJ2-3; 11 positions match TRBD2. This CDR3 is 15 amino acids long. V dropped 4 bases and J dropped 4; count of bases not matched to a gene: 4. The germline V gene has CDR1 LGHDT and CDR2 YNNKEL (reference sequence).

This clonotype was found many times. The J gene is TRBJ2-2, the V gene TRBV29-1; the D gene is possibly TRBD1 (5 bases). Germline V gene lookup returns CDR1 SQVTM and CDR2 ANQGSEA. CDR3 size: 12 residues. Trimming took 4 bases from V and 5 from J, leaving 8 bases between them. The CDR3 nucleotides are TGCAGCGTTGGACGACAGACCGGGGAGCTGTTTTTT. It codes for CSVGRQTGELFF.

This clonotype has only a few counts. The chain is built from TRBV12-3 or TRBV12-4 and TRBJ1-2; D is ambiguous. CDR3 length: 14 residues. V gave up 3 bases and J gave up 4 bases, with 12 bases separating them. The CDR3 DNA reads TGTGCCAGCAGTTTGCCCCCCGCCAGCTATGGCTACACCTTC. Protein product: CASSLPPASYGYTF.

This chain links TRBV12-3 or TRBV12-4 with TRBJ2-1; D uncertain. Deletions cut 6 bases from V and 6 bases from J, with 9 bases between. The CDR3 extends over 12 amino acids. CDR3 sequence reads: CASSPWGNEQFF. In DNA, the CDR3 is TGTGCCAGCAGCCCATGGGGCAATGAGCAGTTCTTC.

This clonotype was counted a few times. The chain joins TRBV9 to TRBJ1-1; 8 bases match TRBD1. Germline V gives CDR1 SGDLS, CDR2 YYNGEE. J gave up 1 base and V 1 base, and 9 bases lay outside the gene matches. This CDR3 is 17 amino acids long. The CDR3 is CASSVNQGASRNTEAFF. In DNA, the CDR3 is TGTGCCAGCAGCGTAAATCAGGGGGCCTCCCGGAACACTGAAGCTTTCTTT. Full variable domain (remainder filled in from reference TRBV9 and TRBJ1-1): DSGVTQTPKHLITATGQRVTLRCSPRSGDLSVYWYQQSLDQGLQFLIQYYNGEERAKGNILERFSAQQFPDLHSELNLSSLELGDSALYFCASSVNQGASRNTEAFFGQGTRLTVV.

The rearrangement links TRBV5-4 to TRBJ1-2; D gene unclear. The germline V gene encodes CDR1 SGHNT and CDR2 YYREEE (reference sequence). The length of the CDR3 is 13 residues. V was trimmed by 1 base and J by 8 bases, leaving 12 bases between them. The CDR3 bases are TGTGCCAGCAGCTTGAGGTCAGATAGGGGCTACACCTTC. As protein: CASSLRSDRGYTF.

The V call is TRBV7-9, the J call TRBJ2-1; D not resolved. Trimming removed 2 bases at V and 8 bases at J, with 7 bases between. Germline assignment: CDR1 SEHNR and CDR2 FQNEAQ (reference sequence). The CDR3 extends over 12 amino acids. The CDR3 reads CASSLSGHEQFF. DNA of the CDR3: TGTGCCAGCAGCTTATCAGGACATGAGCAGTTCTTC.

V usage is TRBV11-3 and J usage is TRBJ2-7; D is possibly TRBD1 (5 bases). This CDR3 is 14 amino acids long. From germline, CDR1 is SGHNT and CDR2 YENEEA. V shed 0 bases and J shed 1 base, with 7 bases lying between them. The CDR3 protein is CASSLDQGSYEQYV. The CDR3 coding sequence is TGTGCCAGCAGCTTAGATCAGGGTTCCTACGAGCAGTACGTC.

The chain couples TRBV4-3 to TRBJ2-3, with 8 bases matching TRBD2. Germline assignment: CDR1 LGHNA and CDR2 YSLEER. The length of the CDR3 is 15 residues. The J segment lost 7 bases and the V segment lost 1 base, leaving 7 bases of the junction unmatched. The CDR3 reads CASSQALAGYNTQYF. The CDR3 nucleotides are TGCGCCAGCAGCCAAGCCCTAGCGGGTTACAATACGCAGTATTTT.

Only a few counts were recorded for this clonotype. This chain joins TRBV5-4 and TRBJ2-1; the D call may be TRBD1 or TRBD2 (5 bases each). This CDR3 region has 15 residues. The ends were cut back, 2 bases at V and 0 bases at J, with 9 bases in the middle. Germline V gene sequence: CDR1 SGHNT, CDR2 YYREEE (reference sequence). As DNA, the CDR3 is TGTGCCAGCAGCTTACAGGACTCCTCCTACAATGAGCAGTTCTTC. Translated: CASSLQDSSYNEQFF.

The chain carries TRBV3-1 and TRBJ1-1; D remains ambiguous. Germline assignment: CDR1 LGHDT and CDR2 YNNKEL (reference sequence). V lost 2 bases, J lost 2 bases, and 6 bases lay in between. The CDR3 covers 13 residues. The chain's CDR3 is CASSQQPNTEAFF. The CDR3 bases are TGTGCCAGCAGCCAACAGCCTAACACTGAAGCTTTCTTT.

The rearrangement links TRBV4-2 to TRBJ1-1; D is ambiguous. Between the trimmed V and J ends, which lost 1 base and 3 bases, there was a span of 18 bases. The V gene's germline CDR1 is LGHNA and CDR2 YNFKEQ. This CDR3 comprises 17 residues. The CDR3 sequence: CASSQVGPRPKDTEAFF. CDR3 nucleotide sequence: TGTGCCAGCAGCCAAGTTGGTCCTCGACCCAAGGACACTGAAGCTTTCTTT.